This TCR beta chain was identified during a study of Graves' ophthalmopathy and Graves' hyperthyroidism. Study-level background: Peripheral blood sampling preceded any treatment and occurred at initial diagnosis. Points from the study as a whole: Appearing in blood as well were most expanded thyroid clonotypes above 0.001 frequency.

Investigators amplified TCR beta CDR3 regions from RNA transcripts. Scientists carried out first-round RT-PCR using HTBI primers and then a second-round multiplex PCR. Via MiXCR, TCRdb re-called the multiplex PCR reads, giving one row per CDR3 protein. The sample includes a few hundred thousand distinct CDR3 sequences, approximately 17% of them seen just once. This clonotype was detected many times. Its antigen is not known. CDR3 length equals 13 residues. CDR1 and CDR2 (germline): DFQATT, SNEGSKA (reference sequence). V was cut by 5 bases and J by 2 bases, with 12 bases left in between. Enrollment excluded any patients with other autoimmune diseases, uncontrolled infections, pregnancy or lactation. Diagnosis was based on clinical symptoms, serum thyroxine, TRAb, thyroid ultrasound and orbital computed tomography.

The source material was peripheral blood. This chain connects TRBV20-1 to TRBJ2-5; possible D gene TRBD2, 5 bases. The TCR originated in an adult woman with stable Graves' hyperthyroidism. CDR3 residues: CSAASSGQETQYF. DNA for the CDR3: TGCAGTGCTGCTTCAAGCGGACAAGAGACCCAGTACTTC.